The TCR beta chain described here comes from a study of shared clonotypes between healthy human individuals. Method: immunoSEQ multiplex PCR; TCRdb's copy keeps in-frame clones and lacks some. Of about 2 million clones listed, roughly 95% were seen once; the top ten hold more than 0.95%. Naive CD8 cells comprised CD45RO-negative, CCR7-positively selected cells, excluding terminally differentiated effector memory CD45RA+ cells. This clone was observed once. Deletions cut 3 bases from V and 2 bases from J, with 6 bases between. The germline V gene encodes CDR1 SGDLS and CDR2 YYNGEE. The CDR3 loop spans 14 amino acids.

The TCR sequence derives from a young man in good health. The sample was naive CD8+ T cells sorted from blood. This chain links TRBV9 with TRBJ2-6; D call uncertain. The CDR3 protein is CASSGDTGANVLTF. CDR3 coding DNA: TGTGCCAGCAGCGGTGATACTGGGGCCAACGTCCTGACTTTC.